Listed below are T cell receptor beta chains from one sample, sequenced in a study of CD8 T cells in ankylosing spondylitis. TCRdb re-derived calls from the 5' RACE reads in MiXCR, one entry per CDR3 protein. The table shows roughly 670,000 distinct CDR3 sequences, with roughly 19% occurring only once. What was sequenced was blood, either unsorted or a sorted T cell fraction (not recorded which). The receptors stem from a male donor with ankylosing spondylitis. CDR3s include the opening cysteine and the closing phenylalanine or tryptophan. D genes are given only for firm matches. Rows may omit the clone size; those that give it use once, few, many or a size class.

j_gene,v_gene,abundance,d_gene,CDR3nt,CDR3aa
TRBJ2-1,TRBV6-1,NA,TRBD1,TGTGCCAGCACTCCCGGGACAGCCTTCAATGAGCAGTTCTTC,CASTPGTAFNEQFF
TRBJ2-1,TRBV7-2,NA,TRBD2,TGTGCCAGCGAGGGACTAGCGGGAGTATACAATGAGCAGTTCTTC,CASEGLAGVYNEQFF
TRBJ1-1,TRBV27,NA,NA,TGTGCCAGCAGTTTGACCAGATCTAGGACTGAAGCTTTCTTT,CASSLTRSRTEAFF
TRBJ1-1,TRBV14,few,NA,TGTGCCAGCAGCCAATCCCTCGGACAGTTTGAAGCTTTCTTT,CASSQSLGQFEAFF
TRBJ1-2,TRBV21-1,NA,NA,TGTGCCAGCAGCCCTTGGGAGGTGAACCTGATTAACTATGGCTACACCTTC,CASSPWEVNLINYGYTF
TRBJ2-5,TRBV12-3/TRBV12-4,NA,NA,TGTGCCACCAGGAGTGGACTAAACCAAGAGACCCAGTACTTC,CATRSGLNQETQYF
TRBJ1-4,TRBV20-1,NA,NA,TGCAGTGCTCTCCGAGGGGCAGGGCGGCCTAATGAAAAACTGTTTTTT,CSALRGAGRPNEKLFF
TRBJ2-1,TRBV12-3/TRBV12-4,few,NA,TGTGCCAGCAGTTCTCGGAACTCATCCTACAATGAGCAGTTCTTC,CASSSRNSSYNEQFF
TRBJ2-1,TRBV4-1,few,NA,TGCGCCAGCAGCCAAGGGGGGGAGGAGTTCTTC,CASSQGGEEFF
TRBJ2-7,TRBV14,NA,TRBD2,TGTGCCAGCAGCCAAGCTACTAGCGGGCCGACCTACGAGCAGTACTTC,CASSQATSGPTYEQYF
TRBJ2-3,TRBV5-1,few,TRBD2,TGCGCCAGCAGCTTGGTGACTAGCGGCGGGGGATCATCTTTCACAGATACGCAGTATTTT,CASSLVTSGGGSSFTDTQYF
TRBJ2-7,TRBV7-9,NA,NA,TGTGCCAGCAGCCTCAACCGGGACTTTGCCTACGAGCAGTACTTC,CASSLNRDFAYEQYF
TRBJ2-7,TRBV5-1,NA,TRBD2,TGCGCCAGCAGCTCCCAGACTAGCGGGAGTTCCCACGAGCAGTACTTC,CASSSQTSGSSHEQYF
TRBJ2-3,TRBV28,few,TRBD2,TGTGCCAGCAGCAAACTACCCCCCCGGGGGGCAGATACGCAGTATTTT,CASSKLPPRGADTQYF
TRBJ2-7,TRBV10-3,NA,TRBD1,TGTGCCATCAGTGAGTCGATCGGGACAGTCTCCTACGAGCAGTACTTC,CAISESIGTVSYEQYF
TRBJ2-3,TRBV20-1,NA,TRBD2,TGCAGTGGCCCTAGGCCGGGACTACAGTATTTT,CSGPRPGLQYF
TRBJ2-3,TRBV9,NA,NA,TGTGCCAGCAGCGTAGAGGGACTCACAGATACGCAGTATTTT,CASSVEGLTDTQYF
TRBJ2-2,TRBV6-5,once,NA,TGTGCCAGCAGTTACTCGAAACAGGGACTAATCGGGGAGCTGTTTTTT,CASSYSKQGLIGELFF
TRBJ2-1,TRBV4-3,few,TRBD2,TGCGCCAGCAGCCAAGAGGGGGAGGCTAGCGGGAGAACTTACAATGAGCAGTTCTTC,CASSQEGEASGRTYNEQFF
TRBJ2-3,TRBV7-2,few,NA,TGTGCCAGCAGCTTAGTGGGGGCCGGCGCAGATACGCAGTATTTT,CASSLVGAGADTQYF
TRBJ1-5,TRBV12-3/TRBV12-4,NA,NA,TGTGCCAGCAGCCCGGCGGGGCACAATCAGCCCCAGCATTTT,CASSPAGHNQPQHF
TRBJ2-7,TRBV20-1,few,NA,TGCAGTGCTAGAGACACCCTATCGGGTGTCGACGAGCAGTACTTC,CSARDTLSGVDEQYF
TRBJ2-2,TRBV7-9,NA,TRBD2,TGTGCCAGCAGCGCAACCGGGACTAGAGCTCACACCGGGGAGCTGTTTTTT,CASSATGTRAHTGELFF
TRBJ1-6,TRBV2,NA,TRBD1,TGTGCCAGCAGTCTCCAGGGGGAAAGTAATTCACCCCTCCACTTT,CASSLQGESNSPLHF
TRBJ2-7,TRBV7-9,NA,NA,TGTGCCAGCAGCCAATCTGGCACGTCTTACGAGCAGTACTTC,CASSQSGTSYEQYF
TRBJ2-1,TRBV20-1,NA,TRBD2,TGCAGTGCTAGAGTGGGCGGGAGCGGTGGTGAGCAGTTCTTC,CSARVGGSGGEQFF
TRBJ1-6,TRBV15,NA,NA,TGTGCCACCAGCAGATTCGCGGGTTCACCCCTCCACTTT,CATSRFAGSPLHF
TRBJ2-7,TRBV3-1,few,NA,TGTGCCAGCAGCCAAGGGACTGGCCACGAGCAGTACTTC,CASSQGTGHEQYF
TRBJ2-2,TRBV6-1,few,TRBD2,TGTGCCAGCAGTACGGGGACTAGCGGGAGGTCCGGGGAGCTGTTTTTT,CASSTGTSGRSGELFF
TRBJ1-2,TRBV7-9,few,NA,TGTGCCAGCAGCCACGCGGCAGGGTACGGCTACACCTTC,CASSHAAGYGYTF
TRBJ1-2,TRBV5-1,NA,TRBD1,TGCGCCAGCAGCTCCGGGACAGGCACCTATGGCTACACCTTC,CASSSGTGTYGYTF
TRBJ2-5,TRBV27,NA,NA,TGTGCCAGCAGTTTGGCGGGGGCGAGTCCGGAGACCCAGTACTTC,CASSLAGASPETQYF
TRBJ2-7,TRBV6-5,few,NA,TGTGCCAGCAGTTACTCGAAGGCTTTATACGAGCAGTACTTC,CASSYSKALYEQYF
TRBJ1-1,TRBV27,few,TRBD1,TGTGCCAGCAGTCCGGAGACAGGGGGGGTTACTGAAGCTTTCTTT,CASSPETGGVTEAFF
TRBJ2-7,TRBV5-6,NA,NA,TGTGCCAGCAGCTTGGGTTACGCCTACGAGCAGTACTTC,CASSLGYAYEQYF
TRBJ2-5,TRBV18,NA,TRBD2,TGTGCCAGCTCGGCGACTAGCGACAAAGAGACCCAGTACTTC,CASSATSDKETQYF
TRBJ1-6,TRBV28,NA,NA,TGTGCCAGCAGTACCCCGACAGGACAAAATAATTCACCCCTCCACTTT,CASSTPTGQNNSPLHF
TRBJ1-1,TRBV2,NA,NA,TGTGCCTCTTGCGAGAGGGCTAGCACTGAAGCTTTCTTT,CASCERASTEAFF
TRBJ2-1,TRBV12-3/TRBV12-4,few,TRBD1,TGTGCCAGCAGTGTCCGGGACAGAGCCGCCAATGAGCAGTTCTTC,CASSVRDRAANEQFF
TRBJ2-7,TRBV7-9,few,NA,TGTGCCAGCAGATCCAGCTTGGCATCAGACGAGCAGTACTTC,CASRSSLASDEQYF
TRBJ2-1,TRBV20-1,few,NA,TGCAGTGCTAGCCCGAGGGGTGAGCAGTTCTTC,CSASPRGEQFF
TRBJ2-7,TRBV3-1,many,NA,TGTGCCAGCAGCCAAGGGGGCGAGCAGTACTTC,CASSQGGEQYF
TRBJ1-2,TRBV15,few,TRBD1,TGTGCCACCAGCAGAGGACCCGGGACAGGGAGTAACTATGGCTACACCTTC,CATSRGPGTGSNYGYTF
TRBJ2-7,TRBV6-2/TRBV6-3,few,NA,TGTGCCAGCAGTTTTGGCGGAGGGGCCGCCTACGAGCAGTACTTC,CASSFGGGAAYEQYF
TRBJ1-1,TRBV7-8,NA,NA,TGTGCCAGCAGCCGTATACAGGGCTGGGACACTGAAGCTTTCTTT,CASSRIQGWDTEAFF
TRBJ2-3,TRBV5-1,NA,NA,TGCGCCAGCAGCGGGTTGGATACGCAGTATTTT,CASSGLDTQYF
TRBJ2-7,TRBV12-3/TRBV12-4,NA,NA,TGTGCCAGCAGTAGCGAAGTCTCCTACGAGCAGTACTTC,CASSSEVSYEQYF
TRBJ1-2,TRBV4-2,NA,NA,TGTGCCAGCAGCCAAGATGGCGGACATGGCTACACCTTC,CASSQDGGHGYTF
TRBJ1-1,TRBV20-1,NA,NA,TGCAGTGCTAGAGATCGGCGCGCGAACACTGAAGCTTTCTTT,CSARDRRANTEAFF
TRBJ2-7,TRBV7-2,NA,NA,TGTGCCAGCAGCTTAGATGTGGGCGGGGTTTCCGAGCAGTACTTC,CASSLDVGGVSEQYF
TRBJ2-5,TRBV20-1,once,TRBD2,TGCAGTGCTCAGCGGGGGGGAGTCAGCCAAGAGACCCAGTACTTC,CSAQRGGVSQETQYF
TRBJ2-5,TRBV9,NA,NA,TGTGCCAGCAGCCCGCGGGACACCCCAGAGACCCAGTACTTC,CASSPRDTPETQYF
TRBJ2-2,TRBV2,few,TRBD1,TGTGCCAGCTGGGCAGGGGGCACCGGGGAGCTGTTTTTT,CASWAGGTGELFF